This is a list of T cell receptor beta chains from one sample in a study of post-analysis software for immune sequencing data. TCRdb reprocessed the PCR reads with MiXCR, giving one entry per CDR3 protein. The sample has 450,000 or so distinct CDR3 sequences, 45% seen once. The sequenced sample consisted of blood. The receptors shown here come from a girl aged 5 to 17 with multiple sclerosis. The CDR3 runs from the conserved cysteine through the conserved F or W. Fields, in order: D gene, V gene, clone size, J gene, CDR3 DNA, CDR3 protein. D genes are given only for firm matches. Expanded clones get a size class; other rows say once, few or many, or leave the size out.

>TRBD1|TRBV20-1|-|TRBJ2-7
TGCAGTGCTGAAAAGGGACAGGGTCCCTACGAGCAGTACTTC
CSAEKGQGPYEQYF
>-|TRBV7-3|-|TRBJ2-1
TGTGCCAGCAGCCCCAAGATTCTCAGATACAATGAGCAGTTCTTC
CASSPKILRYNEQFF
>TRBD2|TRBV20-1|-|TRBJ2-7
TGCAGTGCTGGGGCGGCGGGAGGCCCCTACGAGCAGTACTTC
CSAGAAGGPYEQYF
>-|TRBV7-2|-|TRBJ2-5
TGTGCCAGCAGCCAAGTCCCGACAGCAATTGAGACCCAGTACTTC
CASSQVPTAIETQYF
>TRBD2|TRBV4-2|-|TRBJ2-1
TGTGCCAGCAGCCAAGAACTCGGACTAGCGGGAGAGTTGGAGCAGTTCTTC
CASSQELGLAGELEQFF
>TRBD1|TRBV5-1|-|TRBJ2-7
TGCGCCAGCAGCCAACAGGACAGGGTTGCCTACGAGCAGTACTTC
CASSQQDRVAYEQYF
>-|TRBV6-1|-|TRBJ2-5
TGTGCCAGCATACCCGGCCTAGCGGAGACCCAGTACTTC
CASIPGLAETQYF
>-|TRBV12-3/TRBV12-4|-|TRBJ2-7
TGTGCCAGCAGTTTTGTTTCGGAATACGAGCAGTACTTC
CASSFVSEYEQYF
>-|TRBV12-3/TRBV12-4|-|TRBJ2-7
TGTGCCAGCAGCCCCGGGACGGAAACCTACGAGCAGTACTTC
CASSPGTETYEQYF
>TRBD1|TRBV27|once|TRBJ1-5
TGTGCCAGCAAAAAAGGGGGCTACAATCAGCCCCAGCATTTT
CASKKGGYNQPQHF
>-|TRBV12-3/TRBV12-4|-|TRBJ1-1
TGTGCCAGCAGTTTAATCAGTGAAGCTTTCTTT
CASSLISEAFF
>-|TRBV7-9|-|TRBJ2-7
TGTGCCAGCAGCTTATCTTTTTACGAGCAGTACTTC
CASSLSFYEQYF
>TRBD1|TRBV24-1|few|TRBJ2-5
TGTGCCACCAGTGACCCTGGGGACAGCCAAGAGACCCAGTACTTC
CATSDPGDSQETQYF
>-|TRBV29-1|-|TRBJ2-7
TGCAGCGTTAGACTACCAGGAGCCTACGAGCAGTACTTC
CSVRLPGAYEQYF
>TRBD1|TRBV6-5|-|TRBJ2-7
TGTGCCAGCAGATCTCAGGGGGTCTCTAACTACGAGCAGTACTTC
CASRSQGVSNYEQYF
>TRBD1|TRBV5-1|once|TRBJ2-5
TGCGCCAGCGACACCGGGACAGGGAGGGAGACCCAGTACTTC
CASDTGTGRETQYF
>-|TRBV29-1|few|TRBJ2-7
TGCAGCGTTGGGGCTAGCGCATCCTCCTACGAGCAGTACTTC
CSVGASASSYEQYF
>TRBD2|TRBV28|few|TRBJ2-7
TGTGCCAGCAGTTTCCAGGGCAAGGGAACTAGCGGGAGTTACGAGCAGTACTTC
CASSFQGKGTSGSYEQYF
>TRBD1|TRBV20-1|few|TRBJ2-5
TGCAGTGCTAGAATGGACAGGGGAGAGACCCAGTACTTC
CSARMDRGETQYF
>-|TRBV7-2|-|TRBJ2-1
TGTGCCAGCAGCTTAGCAGTTACTGAGCAGTTCTTC
CASSLAVTEQFF
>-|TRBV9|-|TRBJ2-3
TGTGCCAGCAGCGAGAGAGGGATAGCAGGAGATACGCAGTATTTT
CASSERGIAGDTQYF
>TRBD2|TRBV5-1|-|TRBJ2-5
TGCGCCAGCAGACAGAGCGGGGTACAAGAGACCCAGTACTTC
CASRQSGVQETQYF
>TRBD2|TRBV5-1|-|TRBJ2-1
TGCGCCAGCAGCTTGGCGGGAGGGGAGGTCAATGAGCAGTTCTTC
CASSLAGGEVNEQFF
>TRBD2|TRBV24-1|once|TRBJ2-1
TGTGCCACCAGTGCCCGGGCTAGCGGGTCCTACAATGAGCAGTTCTTC
CATSARASGSYNEQFF
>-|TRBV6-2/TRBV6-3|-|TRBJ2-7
TGTGCCAGCAGAGATCAGGGGTTCTCCTACAATGAGCAGTACTTC
CASRDQGFSYNEQYF
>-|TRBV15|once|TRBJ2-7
TGTGCCACCAGCAGAGAGTTACTAGGTAGAGACGAGCAGTACTTC
CATSRELLGRDEQYF
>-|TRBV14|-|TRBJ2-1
TGTGCCAGCAGCCAAGATCTAGCATCTAATGAGCAGTTCTTC
CASSQDLASNEQFF
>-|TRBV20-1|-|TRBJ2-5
TGCGGCTACCACCCGCGGAGAGAGACCCAGTACTTC
CGYHPRRETQYF
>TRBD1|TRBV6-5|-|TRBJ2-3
TGTGCCAGCAGTCGTTCCGGGACAGCCTTCACAGATACGCAGTATTTT
CASSRSGTAFTDTQYF
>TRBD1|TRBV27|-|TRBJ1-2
TGTGCCAGCAGTTTCAGGGGGACCTATGGCTACACCTTC
CASSFRGTYGYTF
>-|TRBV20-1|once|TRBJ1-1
TGCAGTGCTAGAGTCAAGACGAACACTGAAGCTTTCTTT
CSARVKTNTEAFF
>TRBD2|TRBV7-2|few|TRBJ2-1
TGTGCCAGCAGCTTAGCGCCGGCGGGAGAAGGTGAGCAGTTCTTC
CASSLAPAGEGEQFF
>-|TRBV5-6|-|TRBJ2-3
TGTGCCAGCAGCGAACAGGCGCTTGGGAGTACAGATACGCAGTATTTT
CASSEQALGSTDTQYF
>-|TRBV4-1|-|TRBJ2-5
TGCGCCAGCAGAATATTTGAGACCCAGTACTTC
CASRIFETQYF
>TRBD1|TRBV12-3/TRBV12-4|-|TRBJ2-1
TGTGCCAGCAGCCCCCGGGACAGGGGCAATGAGCAGTTCTTC
CASSPRDRGNEQFF
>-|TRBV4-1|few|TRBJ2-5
TGCGCCAGCAGTGTGACAGGCGATTCGGAGACCCAGTACTTC
CASSVTGDSETQYF
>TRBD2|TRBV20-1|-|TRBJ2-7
TGCAGTGCTAGAGTACTAGCGGGATCCTACGAGCAGTACTTC
CSARVLAGSYEQYF
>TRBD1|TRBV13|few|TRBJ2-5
TGTGCCAGCAGCGCCGACAGGGTACAAGAGACCCAGTACTTC
CASSADRVQETQYF
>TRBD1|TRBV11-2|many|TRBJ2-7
TGTGCCAGCAGCGGACAGGTTAGCTCCTACGAGCAGTACTTC
CASSGQVSSYEQYF
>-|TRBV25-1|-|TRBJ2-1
TGTGCCAGCAGTGGTTGGGACGGGTCCTCGGGTGAGCAGTTCTTC
CASSGWDGSSGEQFF